Here is one T cell receptor (beta chain) with its context. Its antigen is currently unknown. This CDR3 spans 15 amino acids. These data are taken from a study of T cell responses to AZD1222 COVID-19 vaccine. The protocol was immunoSEQ multiplex PCR, while the TCRdb copy is restricted to in-frame clones and leaves out a portion. In the table there are about 150,000 clones, 80% to 90% of which are singletons. General observations from the study: Of the AZD1222 recipients, only 5 to 7 were seropositive at baseline.

The material was peripheral blood, obtained on day 0 of MenACWY control vaccination. The sequence derives from an adult in good health. J is TRBJ1-5 and V is TRBV21-1; the table's D call, TRBD1, has no DNA check behind it. TRBV21-1 represents a pseudogene. The CDR3 protein is CASQPTENSNQPQHF. The CDR3 nucleotides read TGTGCCAGCCAACCGACAGAGAATAGCAATCAGCCCCAGCATTTT.